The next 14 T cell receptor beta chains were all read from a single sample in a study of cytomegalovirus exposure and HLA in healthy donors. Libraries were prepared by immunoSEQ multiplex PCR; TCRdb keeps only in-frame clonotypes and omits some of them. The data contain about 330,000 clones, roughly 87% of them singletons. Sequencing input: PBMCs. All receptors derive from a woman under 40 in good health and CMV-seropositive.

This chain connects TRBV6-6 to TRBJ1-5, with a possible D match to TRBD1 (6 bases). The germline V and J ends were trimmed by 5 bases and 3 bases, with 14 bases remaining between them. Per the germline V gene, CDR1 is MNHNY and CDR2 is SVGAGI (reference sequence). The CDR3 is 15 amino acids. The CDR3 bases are TGTGCCAGCAGTACGACAGGAGAGACCAATCAGCCCCAGCATTTT. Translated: CASSTTGETNQPQHF.

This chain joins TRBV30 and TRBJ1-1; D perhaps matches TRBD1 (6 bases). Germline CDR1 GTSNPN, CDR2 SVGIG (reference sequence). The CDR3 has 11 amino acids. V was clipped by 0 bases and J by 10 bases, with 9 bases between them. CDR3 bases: TGTGCCTGGAGTGTACTGGACAGAGCTTTCTTT. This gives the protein CAWSVLDRAFF.

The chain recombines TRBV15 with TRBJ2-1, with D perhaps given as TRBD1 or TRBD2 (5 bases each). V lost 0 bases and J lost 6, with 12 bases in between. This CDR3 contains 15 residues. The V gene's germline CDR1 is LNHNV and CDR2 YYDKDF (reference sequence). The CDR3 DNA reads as TGTGCCACCAGCAGAGATGGGACGAGGGGCAATGAGCAGTTCTTC. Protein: CATSRDGTRGNEQFF.

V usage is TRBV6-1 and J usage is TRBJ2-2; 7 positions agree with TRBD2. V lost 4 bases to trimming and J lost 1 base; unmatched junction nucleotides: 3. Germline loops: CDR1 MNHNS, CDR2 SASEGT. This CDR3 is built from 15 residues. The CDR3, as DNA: TGTGCCAGCAGTGCAACGGGAGGGAACACCGGGGAGCTGTTTTTT. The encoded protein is CASSATGGNTGELFF.

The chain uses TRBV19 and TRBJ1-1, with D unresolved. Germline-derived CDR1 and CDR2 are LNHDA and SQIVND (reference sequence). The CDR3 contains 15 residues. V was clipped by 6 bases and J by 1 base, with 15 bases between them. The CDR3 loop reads CASRTLAPRNTEAFF. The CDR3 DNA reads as TGTGCCAGTAGGACCCTGGCTCCAAGGAACACTGAAGCTTTCTTT.

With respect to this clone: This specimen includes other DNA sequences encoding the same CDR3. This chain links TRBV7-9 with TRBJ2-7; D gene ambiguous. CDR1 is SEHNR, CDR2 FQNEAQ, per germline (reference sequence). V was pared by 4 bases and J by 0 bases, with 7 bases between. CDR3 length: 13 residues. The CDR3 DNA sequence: TGTGCCAGCAGCTCCCCGGGCTCCTACGAGCAGTACTTC. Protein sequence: CASSSPGSYEQYF.

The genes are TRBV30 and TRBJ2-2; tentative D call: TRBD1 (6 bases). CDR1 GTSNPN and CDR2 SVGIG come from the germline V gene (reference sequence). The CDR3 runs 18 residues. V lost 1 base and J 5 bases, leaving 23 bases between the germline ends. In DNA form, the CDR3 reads TGTGCCTGGAGTGCCGGCGGACAGTATGGGATGCGGACCGGGGAGCTGTTTTTT. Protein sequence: CAWSAGGQYGMRTGELFF.

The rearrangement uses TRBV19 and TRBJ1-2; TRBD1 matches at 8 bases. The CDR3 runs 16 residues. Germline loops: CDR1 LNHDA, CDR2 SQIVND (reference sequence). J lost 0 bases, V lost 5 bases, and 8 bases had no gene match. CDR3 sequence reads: CASSPGQGRANYGYTF. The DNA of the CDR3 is TGTGCCAGTAGTCCTGGACAGGGTAGAGCTAACTATGGCTACACCTTC.

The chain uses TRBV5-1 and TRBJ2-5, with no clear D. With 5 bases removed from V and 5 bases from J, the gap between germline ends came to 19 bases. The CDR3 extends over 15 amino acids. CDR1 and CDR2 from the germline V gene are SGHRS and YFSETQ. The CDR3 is CASRTNAARRETQYF. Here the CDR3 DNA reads TGCGCCAGCAGAACTAACGCAGCGCGAAGGGAGACCCAGTACTTC.

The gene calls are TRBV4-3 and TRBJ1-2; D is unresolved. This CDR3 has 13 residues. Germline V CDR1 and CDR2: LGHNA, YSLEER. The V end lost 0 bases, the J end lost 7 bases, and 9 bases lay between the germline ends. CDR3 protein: CASSQDAGAGYTF. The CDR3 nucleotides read TGCGCCAGCAGCCAAGATGCCGGTGCTGGCTACACCTTC.

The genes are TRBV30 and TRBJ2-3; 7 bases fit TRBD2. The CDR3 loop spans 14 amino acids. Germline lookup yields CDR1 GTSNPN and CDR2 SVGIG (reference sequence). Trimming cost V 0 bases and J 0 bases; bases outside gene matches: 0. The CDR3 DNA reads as TGTGCCTGGAGTGTGGGGGGGAGCACAGATACGCAGTATTTT. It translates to CAWSVGGSTDTQYF.

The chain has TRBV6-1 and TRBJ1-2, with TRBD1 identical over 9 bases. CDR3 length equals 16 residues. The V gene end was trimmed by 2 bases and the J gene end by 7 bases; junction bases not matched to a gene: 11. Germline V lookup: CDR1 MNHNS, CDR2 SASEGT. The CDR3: CASSETSGGQGSGYTF. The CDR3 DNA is TGTGCCAGCAGTGAAACTTCGGGGGGACAGGGCTCTGGCTACACCTTC.

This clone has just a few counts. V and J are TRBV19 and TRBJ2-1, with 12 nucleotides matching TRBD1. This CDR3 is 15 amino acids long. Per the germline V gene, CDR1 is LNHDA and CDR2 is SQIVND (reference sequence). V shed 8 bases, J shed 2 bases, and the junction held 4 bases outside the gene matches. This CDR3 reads CASGGTGGAYNEQFF. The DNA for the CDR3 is TGTGCCAGTGGAGGGACAGGGGGCGCCTACAATGAGCAGTTCTTC. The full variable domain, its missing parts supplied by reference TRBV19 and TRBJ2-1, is DGGITQSPKYLFRKEGQNVTLSCEQNLNHDAMYWYRQDPGQGLRLIYYSQIVNDFQKGDIAEGYSVSREKKESFPLTVTSAQKNPTAFYLCASGGTGGAYNEQFFGPGTRLTVL.

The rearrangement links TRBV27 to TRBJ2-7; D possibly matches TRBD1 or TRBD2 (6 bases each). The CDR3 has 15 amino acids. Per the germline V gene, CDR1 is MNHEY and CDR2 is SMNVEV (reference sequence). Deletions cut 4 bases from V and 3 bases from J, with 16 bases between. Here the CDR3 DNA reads TGTGCCAGCAGTTACCGGGGGCAGGGAAGCTACGAGCAGTACTTC. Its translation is CASSYRGQGSYEQYF.